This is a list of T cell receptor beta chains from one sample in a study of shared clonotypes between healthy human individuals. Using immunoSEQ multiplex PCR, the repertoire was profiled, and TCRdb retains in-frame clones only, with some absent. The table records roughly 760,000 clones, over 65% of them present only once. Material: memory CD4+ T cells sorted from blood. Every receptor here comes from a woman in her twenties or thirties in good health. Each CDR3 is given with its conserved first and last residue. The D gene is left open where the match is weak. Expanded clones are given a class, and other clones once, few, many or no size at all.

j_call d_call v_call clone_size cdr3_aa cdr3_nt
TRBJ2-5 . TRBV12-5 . CASGLGETQYF TGTGCTAGTGGTTTAGGGGAGACCCAGTACTTC
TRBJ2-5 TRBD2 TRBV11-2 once CASSLGGSAGETQYF TGTGCCAGCAGCTTAGGCGGGAGCGCGGGAGAGACCCAGTACTTC
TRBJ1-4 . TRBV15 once CATSRGLNRDTNEKLFF TGTGCCACCAGCAGAGGTTTAAACAGGGACACTAATGAAAAACTGTTTTTT
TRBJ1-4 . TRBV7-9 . CASSLRDEKLFF TGTGCCAGCAGCTTACGGGATGAAAAACTGTTTTTT
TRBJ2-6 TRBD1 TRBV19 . CASSGGPGANVLTF TGTGCCAGTTCAGGGGGACCCGGGGCCAACGTCCTGACTTTC
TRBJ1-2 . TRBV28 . CASTDGLLGYTF TGTGCCAGCACCGATGGACTCCTCGGCTACACCTTC
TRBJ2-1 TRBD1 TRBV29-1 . CSVESTGGNEQFF TGCAGCGTTGAGAGCACAGGGGGCAATGAGCAGTTCTTC
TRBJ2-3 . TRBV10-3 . CAISVELTDTQYF TGTGCCATCAGCGTAGAACTCACAGATACGCAGTATTTT
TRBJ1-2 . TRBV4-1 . CASSQVLHAGAPAGYTF TGCGCCAGCAGCCAAGTGCTTCATGCGGGGGCGCCCGCCGGCTACACCTTC
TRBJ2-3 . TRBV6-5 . CASSYGNTDTQYF TGTGCCAGCAGTTACGGGAACACAGATACGCAGTATTTT
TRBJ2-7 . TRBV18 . CASSQRPVAETYEQYF TGTGCCAGCTCACAGAGACCGGTGGCAGAGACCTACGAGCAGTACTTC
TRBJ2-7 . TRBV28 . CASSSGQGYEQYF TGTGCCAGCAGTTCGGGGCAGGGGTACGAGCAGTACTTC
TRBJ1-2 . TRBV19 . CASSGSYVGYNYGYTF TGTGCCAGTAGTGGTTCCTACGTCGGATATAACTATGGCTACACCTTC
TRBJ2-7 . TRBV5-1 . CASSLVGDDEQYF TGTGCCAGCAGCCTGGTTGGGGACGACGAGCAGTACTTC
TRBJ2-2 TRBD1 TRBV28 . CASSTTGVGTGELFF TGTGCCAGCAGTACAACAGGGGTTGGAACCGGGGAGCTGTTTTTT
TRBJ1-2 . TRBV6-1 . CASSGGFGTYGYTF TGTGCCAGCAGTGGAGGATTCGGGACCTATGGCTACACCTTC
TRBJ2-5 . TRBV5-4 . CASSWYRDEETQYF TGTGCCAGCAGCTGGTACAGGGACGAGGAGACCCAGTACTTC
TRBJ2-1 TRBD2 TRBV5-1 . CASSLRPSGTSENEQFF TGCGCCAGCAGCTTAAGGCCCTCCGGGACTAGCGAAAATGAGCAGTTCTTC
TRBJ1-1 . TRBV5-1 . CASSPAENTEAFF TGCGCCAGCAGCCCGGCTGAGAACACTGAAGCTTTCTTT
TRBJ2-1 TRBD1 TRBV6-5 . CASKDRVVNEQFF TGTGCCAGCAAGGACAGGGTGGTGAATGAGCAGTTCTTC
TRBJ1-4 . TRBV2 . CASSDRGTNEKLFF TGTGCCAGCAGTGACAGGGGCACTAATGAAAAACTGTTTTTT
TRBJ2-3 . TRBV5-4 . CASQHTQELNTDTQYF TGTGCCAGCCAACATACCCAGGAGTTGAACACAGATACGCAGTATTTT
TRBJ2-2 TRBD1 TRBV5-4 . CASSFGQGNTGELFF TGTGCCAGCAGCTTCGGACAGGGGAACACCGGGGAGCTGTTTTTT
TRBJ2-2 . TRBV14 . CASSLIKRASYTGELFF TGTGCCAGCAGCCTTATCAAGCGGGCTTCTTACACCGGGGAGCTGTTTTTT
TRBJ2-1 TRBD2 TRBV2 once CASSEESNSGKSWSYNEQFF TGTGCCAGCAGTGAAGAGTCGAATAGCGGGAAATCTTGGTCCTACAATGAGCAGTTCTTC
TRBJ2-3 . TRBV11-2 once CASSFASTDTQYF TGTGCCAGCAGCTTTGCTAGCACAGATACGCAGTATTTT
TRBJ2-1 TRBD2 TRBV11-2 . CASSRGGLAVYNEQFF TGTGCCAGCAGTAGAGGTGGACTAGCGGTATACAATGAGCAGTTCTTC
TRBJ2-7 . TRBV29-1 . CSVGAEAKQYF TGCAGCGTGGGGGCAGAGGCGAAGCAGTACTTC
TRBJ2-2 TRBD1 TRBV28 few CASRGQGGTGELFF TGTGCCAGCAGGGGACAGGGAGGCACCGGGGAGCTGTTTTTT
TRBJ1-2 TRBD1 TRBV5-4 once CASSSWDRLGYGYTF TGTGCCAGCAGCTCGTGGGACAGGCTTGGCTATGGCTACACCTTC
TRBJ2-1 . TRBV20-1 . CSARDPQILFF TGCAGTGCTAGAGATCCCCAGATTTTGTTCTTC
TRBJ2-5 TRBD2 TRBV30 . CAWGRGETQYF TGTGCCTGGGGGAGGGGAGAGACCCAGTACTTC
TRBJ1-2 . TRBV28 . CASSSTNYGYTF TGTGCCAGCAGTTCGACCAACTATGGCTACACCTTC
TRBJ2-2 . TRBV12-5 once CASGAGLGELFF TGTGCTAGTGGTGCGGGTCTCGGGGAGCTGTTTTTT
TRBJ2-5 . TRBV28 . CASSFRAGETQYF TGTGCCAGCAGTTTCAGGGCTGGGGAGACCCAGTACTTC
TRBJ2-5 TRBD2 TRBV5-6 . CASSLGGLQETQYF TGTGCCAGCAGCTTGGGGGGACTACAAGAGACCCAGTACTTC
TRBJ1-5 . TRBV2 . CASSETNRNQPQHF TGTGCCAGCAGTGAAACAAATCGCAATCAGCCCCAGCATTTT
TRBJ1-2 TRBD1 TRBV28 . CASNDRGRSGERGYTF TGTGCCAGCAACGACAGGGGGCGATCGGGTGAGCGGGGCTACACCTTC
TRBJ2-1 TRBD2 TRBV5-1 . CASSLAPGGGPSNEQFF TGCGCCAGCAGCTTGGCCCCCGGGGGAGGGCCTAGTAATGAGCAGTTCTTC
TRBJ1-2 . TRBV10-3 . CAISADGGQRGYTF TGTGCCATCAGTGCAGACGGGGGCCAGAGGGGCTACACCTTC
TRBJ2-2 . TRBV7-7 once CASSASGGELFF TGTGCCAGCAGCGCCAGCGGTGGGGAGCTGTTTTTT
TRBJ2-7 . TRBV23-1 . CASSHSGRSYEQYF TGCGCCAGCAGTCATTCGGGGCGCTCCTACGAGCAGTACTTC
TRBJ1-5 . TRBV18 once CASSPQTDSNQPQHF TGTGCCAGCTCACCCCAGACAGATAGCAATCAGCCCCAGCATTTT
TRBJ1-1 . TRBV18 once CASSLGAGGSREAFF TGTGCCAGCTCACTAGGGGCTGGGGGGAGTCGTGAAGCTTTCTTT
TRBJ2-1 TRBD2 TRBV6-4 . CASSDQRAGGPSPWNEQFF TGTGCCAGCAGTGACCAGAGGGCGGGAGGGCCCTCTCCTTGGAATGAGCAGTTCTTC
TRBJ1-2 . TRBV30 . CAWSTQISTGTLDYGYTF TGTGCCTGGAGTACTCAGATCTCAACAGGAACTTTGGACTATGGCTACACCTTC
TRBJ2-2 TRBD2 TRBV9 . CASRLGLAYNTGELFF TGTGCCAGCAGACTTGGACTAGCGTATAACACCGGGGAGCTGTTTTTT
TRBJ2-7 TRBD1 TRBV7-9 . CASSFNPGQVGAYEQYF TGTGCCAGCAGCTTTAATCCGGGACAGGTAGGCGCCTACGAGCAGTACTTC
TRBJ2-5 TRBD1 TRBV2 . CASSGQGVETQYF TGTGCCAGCAGCGGGCAGGGGGTAGAGACCCAGTACTTC
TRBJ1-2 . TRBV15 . CATSRGAENYGYTF TGTGCCACCAGCAGAGGTGCAGAGAACTATGGCTACACCTTC